Sequencing of this T cell receptor (beta chain) was carried out in a study of cytomegalovirus exposure and HLA in healthy donors. Findings and caveats of the study: Associated with HLA alleles at 0.05 false discovery rate in a later analysis were over 15,000 TCR beta sequences. The study flagged some 170 TCR beta chains as cytomegalovirus-associated.

Use of 60 Vbeta and 13 Jbeta primers characterized the PCR. Original methodology: In a later analysis, of some 80 million unique beta chains, about 12 million appeared in at least two donors. Using immunoSEQ multiplex PCR, the repertoire was profiled, and TCRdb retains in-frame clones only, with some absent. For V, J and clone size, that table is used; D and trimming come from the DNA. Among under 150,000 clones, approximately 78% were seen once, and the ten largest hold approximately 4%. A note on this clone: The antigen remains undetermined.

V dropped 3 bases and J dropped 3 bases, with 12 bases sitting between them. CDR3 length: 15 amino acids. CDR1 is SGHTS, CDR2 YDEGEE, per germline. V gene TRBV5-8 combines with J gene TRBJ1-4; D ambiguous. The clonotype was recovered from a woman aged 40-49 years in good health and CMV-seropositive. The sequenced sample consisted of PBMCs. CDR3 protein: CASSSIRQSNEKLFF. CDR3 DNA: TGTGCCAGCAGCTCGATCAGGCAGTCTAATGAAAAACTGTTTTTT.